This is a list of T cell receptor beta chains from one sample in a study of regulatory T cells in long-lasting Graves disease. TCRdb fed the multiplex PCR reads into MiXCR, producing one record per CDR3 protein. Of approximately 400,000 distinct CDR3 sequences detected, around 24% appear once; the ten largest clones hold around 24%. The sequenced sample was peripheral blood mononuclear cells (PBMCs), obtained when the disease was refractory, from a patient treated with antithyroid drugs. The receptors here all came from a female donor with Graves disease. Each CDR3 is given with its conserved first and last residue. D genes are given only for firm matches. The size entry is marked missing in some rows and otherwise reads once, few, many or a size class.

clone_size j_call d_call v_call cdr3_nt cdr3_aa
many TRBJ2-7 TRBD2 TRBV12-3/TRBV12-4 TGTGCCAGCAGTTTATCGGGAGTAGCGGGCGAGCAGTACTTC CASSLSGVAGEQYF
NA TRBJ1-5 TRBD1 TRBV19 TGTGCCAGTAGTATTCGGACAGGGGACAGTCAGCCCCAGCATTTT CASSIRTGDSQPQHF
many TRBJ2-2 TRBD1 TRBV2 TGTGCCAGCAGGGGGGACAGTACGAACACCGGGGAGCTGTTTTTT CASRGDSTNTGELFF
NA TRBJ1-2 TRBD1 TRBV5-1 TGCGCCAGCAGCCCAAATCCGCAGGGGGAGGGTGGCTACACCTTC CASSPNPQGEGGYTF
NA TRBJ2-2 TRBD2 TRBV6-8 TGTGCCCAAGTTGGCGGGAGATTTCGGCACACCGGGGAGCTGTTTTTT CAQVGGRFRHTGELFF
many TRBJ2-7 NA TRBV11-2 TGTGCCGGCAGCTTAGTAGGTCAGAACGAGCAGTACTTC CAGSLVGQNEQYF
few TRBJ1-6 NA TRBV6-1 TGTGCCAGCAGTGATGCAGGGGACCTGGGGAATTCACCCCTCCACTTT CASSDAGDLGNSPLHF
few TRBJ1-1 NA TRBV11-2 TGTGCCAGCAGCTTAAGTCGGGAAACTAACACTGAAGCTTTCTTT CASSLSRETNTEAFF
NA TRBJ2-5 NA TRBV18 TGTGCCAGCTCACCACGGGAGATCACGGTGTTAACGGAGACCCAGTACTTC CASSPREITVLTETQYF
many TRBJ1-2 TRBD1 TRBV19 TGTGCCAGTACCCGTGCAAGGGACAGTTCCTCGAACTATGGCTACACCTTC CASTRARDSSSNYGYTF
few TRBJ1-2 NA TRBV10-3 TGTGCCATCAGTGAGTCGTCCCATGGGCCGACGACTTTCTATGGCTACACCTTC CAISESSHGPTTFYGYTF
few TRBJ2-1 TRBD2 TRBV27 TGTGCCAGCAGTTTACGATCACCGGCTAGCGGGAGGGCGTATGAGCAGTTCTTC CASSLRSPASGRAYEQFF
few TRBJ1-5 NA TRBV6-2/TRBV6-3 TGTGCCAGCAGTTATTTTGCGGGCGTAGATCAGCCCCAGCATTTT CASSYFAGVDQPQHF
many TRBJ2-2 NA TRBV18 TGTGCCAGCAGCCCACAGGGAGCGAACACCGGGGAGCTGTTTTTT CASSPQGANTGELFF
few TRBJ1-5 NA TRBV28 TGTGCCAGCAGTTTAAACAGCTTAACCGGATATAGCAATCAGCCCCAGCATTTT CASSLNSLTGYSNQPQHF
NA TRBJ2-1 TRBD1 TRBV15 TGTGCCACCAGCAGAGATTTTGGTACAGGGGGATACAATGAGCAGTTCTTC CATSRDFGTGGYNEQFF
NA TRBJ1-2 NA TRBV6-2/TRBV6-3 TGTGCCAGCAGTTTCGCAGGGGCTGCGGAAGGCTACACCTTC CASSFAGAAEGYTF
NA TRBJ2-7 NA TRBV25-1 TGTGCCAGCAGGAGCGGGTCAACTTCCGCCTACGAGCAGTACTTC CASRSGSTSAYEQYF
few TRBJ1-1 NA TRBV6-1 TGTGCCAGCGTACAGGGTGTCGACACTGAAGCTTTCTTT CASVQGVDTEAFF
NA TRBJ1-3 NA TRBV3-1 TGTGCCAGCAGCCAAGATCGGCTGAACACCATATATTTT CASSQDRLNTIYF
NA TRBJ1-5 TRBD1 TRBV15 TGTGCCACCAGCAGAGGAGGGGGCGAAAATCAGCCCCAGCATTTT CATSRGGGENQPQHF
NA TRBJ1-3 NA TRBV18 TGTGCCAGCTCAGCGTCCGGGGGCAATGGAAACACCATATATTTT CASSASGGNGNTIYF
NA TRBJ2-5 TRBD2 TRBV5-1 TGCGCCAGCAGCTTGGTCCAGGGCCCGCGGGAGGAGACCCAGTACTTC CASSLVQGPREETQYF
many TRBJ1-1 NA TRBV7-2 TGCCAGACAGGCACGAACACTGAAGCTTTCTTT CQTGTNTEAFF
NA TRBJ2-2 TRBD2 TRBV7-3 TGTGCCAGCTCAACCGCGGGACTAGCGGGAGTGGGGCCCGGGGAGCTGTTTTTT CASSTAGLAGVGPGELFF